A single sample is the source of the 2 T cell receptor beta chains below, sequenced in a study of CD8 T cells in Susac syndrome. RNA totalling roughly 0.45 to 1 ug underwent reverse transcription with random hexamers. TCRdb re-derived calls from the immunoSEQ multiplex PCR reads in MiXCR, one entry per CDR3 protein. The sample includes around 150,000 distinct CDR3 sequences, just under 95% seen only once; the top ten take about 0.14%. Sequencing was done on a sample of CD4+ T cells from PBMCs. These TCRs come from a human donor with Susac syndrome.

The chain couples TRBV5-1 to TRBJ2-1, with 8 positions matching TRBD1. With 1 base clipped from V and 7 bases from J, the junction kept 10 bases outside the gene matches. The germline gives CDR1 SGHRS, CDR2 YFSETQ. This CDR3 has 16 residues. The CDR3 DNA follows: TGCGCCAGCAGCTTGAGGACAGGGTTGATGGTGAATGAGCAGTTCTTC. Its protein product is CASSLRTGLMVNEQFF.

In the case of this clonotype: At one end, the junction sequence differs from germline, possibly due to a read error. The chain is built from TRBV7-9 and TRBJ1-1; D is uncertain. Germline V CDR1 and CDR2: SEHNR, FQNEAQ (reference sequence). There are 13 residues in the CDR3. CDR3 coding DNA: TGTGCCAGCAGTTTAGTGTGGGACACTGAAGCTTTCTTT. Protein product: CASSLVWDTEAFF.